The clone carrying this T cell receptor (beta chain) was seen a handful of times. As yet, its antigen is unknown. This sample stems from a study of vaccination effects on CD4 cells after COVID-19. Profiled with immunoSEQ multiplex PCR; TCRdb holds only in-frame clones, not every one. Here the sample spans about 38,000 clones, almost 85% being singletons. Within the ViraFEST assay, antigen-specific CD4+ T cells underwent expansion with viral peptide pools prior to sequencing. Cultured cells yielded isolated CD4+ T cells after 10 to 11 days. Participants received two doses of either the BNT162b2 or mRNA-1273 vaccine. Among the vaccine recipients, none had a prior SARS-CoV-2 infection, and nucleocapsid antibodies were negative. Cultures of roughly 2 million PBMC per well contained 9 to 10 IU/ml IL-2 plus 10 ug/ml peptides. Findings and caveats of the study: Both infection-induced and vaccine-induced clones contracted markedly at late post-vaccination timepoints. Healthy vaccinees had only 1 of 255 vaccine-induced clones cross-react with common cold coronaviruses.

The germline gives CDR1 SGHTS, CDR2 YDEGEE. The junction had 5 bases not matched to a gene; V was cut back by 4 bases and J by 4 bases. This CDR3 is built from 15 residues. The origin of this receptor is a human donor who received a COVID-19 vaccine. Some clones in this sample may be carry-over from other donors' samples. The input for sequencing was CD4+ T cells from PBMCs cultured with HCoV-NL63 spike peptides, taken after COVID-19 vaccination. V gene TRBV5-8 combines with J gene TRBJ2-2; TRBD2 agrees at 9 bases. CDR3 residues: CASSARGGPTGELFF. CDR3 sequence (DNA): TGTGCCAGCAGCGCGCGGGGGGGGCCCACCGGGGAGCTGTTTTTT.